This T cell receptor (beta chain) was observed in a study of identical twins. A universal primer site was incorporated via template switching, and the cDNA contained unique molecular identifiers. TCRdb redid the calling of the 5' RACE reads with MiXCR, one entry per CDR3 protein. Among roughly 190,000 distinct CDR3 sequences listed, approximately 15% were seen once. Points from the study as a whole: In beta out-of-frame sequences, the excess sharing between twins was weaker.

This clonotype was observed at least ten times. The target antigen is unknown. The CDR3 sequence is 11 residues long. CDR1 and CDR2 (germline): GTSNPN, SVGIG (reference sequence). Trimming left V 7 bases short and J 0 bases short, with 7 bases between. A further study also used this sample, focusing on T cells expressing NK-cell markers. From that study: In sorted CD3+CD56+NKG2C+, CD3+CD56+NKG2C- and CD3+CD56-NKG2C+ T cells, TCR beta repertoires were obtained.

The sample was CD8+ T cells sorted from blood. The TCR comes from a woman younger than 35 in good health. This sequence joins TRBV30 and TRBJ2-7; D gene ambiguous. The CDR3 DNA sequence: TGTGCCTTAGAGAGCTCCTACGAGCAGTACTTC. It yields the protein CALESSYEQYF.